This T cell receptor (beta chain) emerged from a study of blood T cell repertoires in COVID-19. Study as a whole: T cells, B-cell-depleted T cells, or PBMCs supplied cDNA or gDNA.

The repertoire was sequenced with immunoSEQ multiplex PCR; TCRdb's copy has only in-frame clones and lacks some. The sample shows roughly 97,000 clones, roughly four fifths of them seen only once. CDR3 length equals 15 residues. Trimming took 4 bases from V and 2 from J, leaving 15 bases between them. The germline gives CDR1 SGDLS, CDR2 YYNGEE. Sequencing was carried out using peripheral blood. J is TRBJ1-2 and V is TRBV9; TRBD1 is a possible D gene (6 bases). The sequence was collected from a man in his 70s with acute or convalescent COVID-19. The CDR3 reads CASSPREGGNYGYTF. The DNA for the CDR3 is TGTGCCAGCAGCCCCCGGGAGGGGGGGAACTATGGCTACACCTTC.